The T cell receptor beta chain described here comes from a study of cytomegalovirus exposure and HLA in healthy donors. The study, taken as a whole, reports: V- and J-gene trimming of TCR beta was linked (in a later analysis) to a missense DCLRE1C variant. The classifier reportedly diagnosed cytomegalovirus status with high specificity and sensitivity. Segments of the TCR beta V type were, in most cases, productive about 90% or about 30% of the time in an earlier analysis.

Vbeta (60) and Jbeta (13) primers were used in the PCR. In the study's own analysis: As a later analysis found, there were roughly 80 million unique TCR beta chains, of which around 10 million were shared. Sequencing was performed with immunoSEQ multiplex PCR; in TCRdb, only in-frame clones are kept and a portion is missing. V and J calls and clone size come straight from that table; D and trimming were deduced from the DNA. The repertoire consists of roughly 180,000 clones, with roughly four fifths occurring once and the leading ten covering 4.8%. CDR1 is SQVTM and CDR2 is ANQGSEA in the germline V gene. Trimming pared 4 bases from V and 8 bases from J, leaving 15 bases between. The CDR3 runs 13 residues. As concerns this clone: Its specificity is not known.

The sequence came from a young man in good health and CMV-seronegative. The sample was PBMCs. The genes are TRBV29-1 and TRBJ2-1; D is possibly TRBD2 (6 bases). CDR3 region: CSVGGLMPHEQFF. The CDR3 region has the DNA TGCAGCGTTGGGGGACTCATGCCCCATGAGCAGTTCTTC.